Ten or more counts support the clone carrying this TCR beta chain. These data belong to a study of T cells after yellow fever vaccination. The germline V and J ends were trimmed by 3 bases and 6 bases, with 6 bases remaining between them. In germline, CDR1 is SGHTA, CDR2 FQGNSA. This CDR3 is built from 12 residues. Via MiXCR, TCRdb re-called the 5' RACE reads, giving one row per CDR3 protein. The sample contains 20,000 to 30,000 distinct CDR3 sequences, over 3.5% of which appear only once. The chain joins TRBV7-2 to TRBJ1-5; D remains unclear. This TCR was sampled from a young man who received the YFV17D yellow fever vaccine. The sequenced sample was PBMCs, either bulk or a sorted T-cell subset (CD4+, CD8+, memory, or dextramer-sorted; not recorded which), obtained on the day of the yellow fever booster vaccination. The CDR3 region has the DNA TGTGCCAGCAGCTTTCGGGGTCAGCCCCAGCATTTT. Its protein product is CASSFRGQPQHF.